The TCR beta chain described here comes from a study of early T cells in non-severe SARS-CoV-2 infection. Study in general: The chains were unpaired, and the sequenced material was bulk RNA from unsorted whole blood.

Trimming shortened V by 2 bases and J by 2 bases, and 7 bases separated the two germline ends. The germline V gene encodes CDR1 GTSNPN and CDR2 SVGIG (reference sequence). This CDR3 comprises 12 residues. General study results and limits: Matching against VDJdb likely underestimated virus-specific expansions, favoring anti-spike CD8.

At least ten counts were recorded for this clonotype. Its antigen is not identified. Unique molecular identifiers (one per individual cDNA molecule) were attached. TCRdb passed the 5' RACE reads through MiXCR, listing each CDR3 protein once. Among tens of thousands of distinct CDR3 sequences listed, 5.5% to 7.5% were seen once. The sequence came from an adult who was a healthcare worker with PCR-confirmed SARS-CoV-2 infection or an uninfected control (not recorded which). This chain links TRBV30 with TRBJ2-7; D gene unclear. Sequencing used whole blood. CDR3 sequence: CAWSYSTYEQYF. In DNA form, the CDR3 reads TGTGCCTGGAGTTACAGTACCTACGAGCAGTACTTC.